This passage covers 12 T cell receptor beta chains from one sample sequenced in a study of T-cell reconstitution after alpha-beta-depleted transplantation in children. During its preparation, the TCRbeta library received unique molecular identifiers. TCRdb ran MiXCR on the PCR reads and lists one entry per CDR3 protein. Seen here are under 250,000 distinct CDR3 sequences, approximately 17% observed once, and the top ten hold 35% to 50%. The sequencing here drew on PBMCs, mostly from graft donor cells, taken 360 days after TCRalphabeta/CD19-depleted stem cell transplant. These receptors were taken from a male patient between 2 and 9 years old who had a stem cell transplant for acute lymphoblastic leukemia, so the T cells may come from the graft donor.

The chain has TRBV12-3 or TRBV12-4 and TRBJ1-4, with 7 nucleotides matching TRBD1. The CDR3 contains 15 residues. The trim removed 4 bases at V and 7 bases at J, leaving 9 bases unmatched. The chain's CDR3 is CASSSRTGLGEKLFF. CDR3 in DNA: TGTGCCAGCAGTTCCCGGACAGGTTTGGGTGAAAAACTGTTTTTT.

The genes are TRBV5-1 and TRBJ2-1; 7 bases agree with TRBD2. The CDR3 contains 15 residues. From germline, CDR1 is SGHRS and CDR2 YFSETQ. Trimming removed 7 bases from V and 7 bases from J; junction bases left unmatched: 14. DNA for the CDR3: TGCGCCAGCGGGTCGGTAGGAAGCGGGAAGAATGAGCAGTTCTTC. Amino acid sequence: CASGSVGSGKNEQFF.

This clonotype was counted a few times. The chain joins TRBV4-3 to TRBJ1-4, with 9 bases that match TRBD1. V dropped 3 bases and J dropped 8; count of bases not matched to a gene: 10. The CDR3 has 16 amino acids. Germline V gives CDR1 LGHNA, CDR2 YSLEER. The CDR3, as DNA: TGCGCCAGCAGCCACGTACTTACAGGGGGCGAGGAAAAACTGTTTTTT. Translating gives CASSHVLTGGEEKLFF.

This clonotype appeared a few times. The rearrangement links TRBV6-5 to TRBJ1-2; TRBD1 might be the D (5 bases). The CDR3 is 14 residues long. Germline CDR1 reads MNHEY; CDR2 reads SVGAGI. V gave up 3 bases and J gave up 5 bases, with 13 bases separating them. The CDR3 DNA reads as TGTGCCAGCAGTTATTTCGGGGGAGGGTATGGCTACACCTTC. This codes for CASSYFGGGYGYTF.

The CDR3 spells CASSQVGSSNYNEQFF. CDR3 sequence (DNA): TGTGCCAGCAGCCAAGTCGGGTCATCAAACTACAATGAGCAGTTCTTC. The V and J genes are TRBV4-2 and TRBJ2-1; D not resolved. This CDR3 region has 16 residues. In germline, CDR1 is LGHNA, CDR2 YNFKEQ. Between the trimmed V and J ends, which lost 1 base and 3 bases, there was a span of 13 bases.

This clonotype was seen only a few times. V usage is TRBV7-2 and J usage is TRBJ2-5; tentatively, D is TRBD1 or TRBD2 (5 bases each). The CDR3 extends over 14 amino acids. The germline gives CDR1 SGHTA, CDR2 FQGNSA. V was clipped by 1 base and J by 5 bases, with 11 bases between them. Written as DNA, the CDR3 is TGTGCCAGCAGCTTAGTAGGCAGGGACGAGACCCAGTACTTC. As protein: CASSLVGRDETQYF.

The chain links TRBV3-1 to TRBJ2-2; no firm D call. V was trimmed by 5 bases and J by 6 bases, leaving 10 bases between them. This CDR3 comprises 13 residues. Germline V gene data show CDR1 as LGHDT and CDR2 as YNNKEL (reference sequence). The CDR3 is CASSYLVSGELFF. CDR3 DNA sequence: TGTGCCAGCAGCTATCTAGTGTCCGGGGAGCTGTTTTTT.

The genes are TRBV5-1 and TRBJ2-3; D is possibly TRBD2 (5 bases). This CDR3 is built from 13 residues. Germline V gives CDR1 SGHRS, CDR2 YFSETQ. V gave up 0 bases and J gave up 10 bases, with 12 bases separating them. CDR3 DNA sequence: TGCGCCAGCAGCTTGGCGGGCCAGAGGGCGCAGTATTTT. Amino acids: CASSLAGQRAQYF.

This clonotype was counted a few times. The rearrangement joins TRBV4-1 to TRBJ2-1; the match to TRBD2 covers 12 bases. This CDR3 spans 16 amino acids. Per germline, CDR1 MGHRA and CDR2 YSYEKL. With 3 bases clipped from V and 5 bases from J, the junction kept 5 bases outside the gene matches. This CDR3 reads CASSQVTSGGDNEQFF. The DNA of the CDR3 is TGCGCCAGCAGCCAGGTGACTAGCGGGGGCGACAATGAGCAGTTCTTC.

The chain joins TRBV12-3 or TRBV12-4 to TRBJ2-7, with 7 bases matching TRBD2. The CDR3 contains 14 residues. The V and J ends lost 4 bases and 4 bases, in that order; junction bases with no gene match: 7. CDR3 residues: CASSWGGARYEQYF. The CDR3, as DNA: TGTGCCAGCAGTTGGGGAGGGGCCCGTTACGAGCAGTACTTC.

The chain has TRBV2 and TRBJ2-1; 7 nucleotides line up with TRBD2. With V trimmed by 2 bases and J by 5 bases, 3 bases remained unmatched. The germline V gene encodes CDR1 SNHLY and CDR2 FYNNEI. The CDR3 runs 14 residues. In nucleotides, the CDR3 is TGTGCCAGCAGTGAACTAGCGGCAGACAATGAGCAGTTCTTC. It yields the protein CASSELAADNEQFF.

The V gene is TRBV12-3 or TRBV12-4, the J gene TRBJ2-3; perhaps TRBD2 as D (7 bases). This CDR3 region has 19 residues. V dropped 1 base and J dropped 0 bases, with 20 bases sitting between them. In DNA, the CDR3 is TGTGCCAGCAGTTTAGTGCGAGTGTCGGCGGGGGCCAGCACAGATACGCAGTATTTT. Encoded protein: CASSLVRVSAGASTDTQYF.